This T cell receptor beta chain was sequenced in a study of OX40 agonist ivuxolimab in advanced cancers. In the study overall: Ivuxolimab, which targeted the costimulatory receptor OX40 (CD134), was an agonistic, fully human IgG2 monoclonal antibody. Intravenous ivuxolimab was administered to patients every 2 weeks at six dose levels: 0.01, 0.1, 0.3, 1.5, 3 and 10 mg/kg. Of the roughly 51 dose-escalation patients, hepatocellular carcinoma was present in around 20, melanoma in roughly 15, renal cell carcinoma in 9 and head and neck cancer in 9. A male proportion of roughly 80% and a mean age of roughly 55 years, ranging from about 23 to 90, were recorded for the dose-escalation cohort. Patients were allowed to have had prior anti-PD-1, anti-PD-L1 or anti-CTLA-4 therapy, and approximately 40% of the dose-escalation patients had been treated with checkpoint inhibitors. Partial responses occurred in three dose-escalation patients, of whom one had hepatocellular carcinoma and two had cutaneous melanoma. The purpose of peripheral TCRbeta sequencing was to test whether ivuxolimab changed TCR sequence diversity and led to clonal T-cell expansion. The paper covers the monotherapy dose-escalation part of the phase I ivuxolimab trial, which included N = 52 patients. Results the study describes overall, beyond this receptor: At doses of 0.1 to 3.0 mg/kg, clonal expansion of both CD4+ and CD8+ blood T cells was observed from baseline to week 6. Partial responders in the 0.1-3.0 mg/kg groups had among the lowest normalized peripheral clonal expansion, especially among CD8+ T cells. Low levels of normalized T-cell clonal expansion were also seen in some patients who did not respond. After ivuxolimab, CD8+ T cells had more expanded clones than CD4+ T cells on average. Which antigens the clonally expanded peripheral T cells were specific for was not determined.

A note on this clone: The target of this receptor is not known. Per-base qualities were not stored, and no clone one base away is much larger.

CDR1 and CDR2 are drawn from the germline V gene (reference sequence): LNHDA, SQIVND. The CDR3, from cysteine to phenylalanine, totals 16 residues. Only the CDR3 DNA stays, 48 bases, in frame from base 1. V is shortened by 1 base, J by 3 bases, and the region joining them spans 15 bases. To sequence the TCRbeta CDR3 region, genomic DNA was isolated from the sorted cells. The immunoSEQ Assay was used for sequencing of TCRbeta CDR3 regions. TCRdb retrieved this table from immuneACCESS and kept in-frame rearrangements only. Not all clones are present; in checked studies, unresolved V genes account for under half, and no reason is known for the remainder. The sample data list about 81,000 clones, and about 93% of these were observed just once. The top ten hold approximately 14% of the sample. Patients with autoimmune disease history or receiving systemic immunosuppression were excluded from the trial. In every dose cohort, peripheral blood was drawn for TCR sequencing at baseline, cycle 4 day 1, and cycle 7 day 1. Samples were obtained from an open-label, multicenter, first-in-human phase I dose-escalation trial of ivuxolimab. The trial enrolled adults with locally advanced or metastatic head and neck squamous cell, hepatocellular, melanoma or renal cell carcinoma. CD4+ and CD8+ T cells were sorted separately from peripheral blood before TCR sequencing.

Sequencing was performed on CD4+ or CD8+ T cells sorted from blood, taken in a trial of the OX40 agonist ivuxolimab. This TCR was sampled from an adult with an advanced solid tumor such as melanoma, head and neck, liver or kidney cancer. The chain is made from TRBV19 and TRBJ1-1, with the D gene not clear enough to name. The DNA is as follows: TGTGCCAGTAGTATAGGGGTTGTAGACTGGGACACTGAAGCTTTCTTT. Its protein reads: CASSIGVVDWDTEAFF. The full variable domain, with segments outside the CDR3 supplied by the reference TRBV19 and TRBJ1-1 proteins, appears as DGGITQSPKYLFRKEGQNVTLSCEQNLNHDAMYWYRQDPGQGLRLIYYSQIVNDFQKGDIAEGYSVSREKKESFPLTVTSAQKNPTAFYLCASSIGVVDWDTEAFFGQGTRLTVV.